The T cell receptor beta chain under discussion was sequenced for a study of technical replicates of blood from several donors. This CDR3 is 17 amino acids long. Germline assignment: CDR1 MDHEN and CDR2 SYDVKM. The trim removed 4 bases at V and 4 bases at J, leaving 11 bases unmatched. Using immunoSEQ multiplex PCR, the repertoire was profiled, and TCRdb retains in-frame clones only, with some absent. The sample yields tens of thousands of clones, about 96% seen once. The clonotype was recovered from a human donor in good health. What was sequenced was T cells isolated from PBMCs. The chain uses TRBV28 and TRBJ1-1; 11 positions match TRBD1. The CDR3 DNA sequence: TGTGCCAGCAGTTCGGACAGGGGGCGACTTTTGAGCACTGAAGCTTTCTTT. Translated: CASSSDRGRLLSTEAFF.